These 5 T cell receptor beta chains were all obtained from the same sample, sequenced in a study of shared clonotypes between healthy human individuals. Profiled with immunoSEQ multiplex PCR; TCRdb holds only in-frame clones, not every one. In the table there are over 2,000,000 clones, over 85% of which are singletons. Cells designated naive CD8 were CD45RO-negative and were positively selected for CCR7, with terminally differentiated effector memory CD45RA+ cells excluded. The sequencing input was naive CD8+ T cells from PBMCs. These TCRs come from a man in his late teens or twenties in good health. Some clones in this sample may be carry-over from other donors' samples.

This chain uses TRBV7-9 with TRBJ2-7, with 8 bases lining up with TRBD2. The CDR3 covers 12 residues. The germline V gene has CDR1 SEHNR and CDR2 FQNEAQ (reference sequence). With 5 bases clipped from V and 12 bases from J, the junction kept 9 bases outside the gene matches. The CDR3, as DNA: TGTGCCAGCAGCCCTATACTAGCGGAGAGGTACTTC. It codes for CASSPILAERYF.

This chain joins TRBV4-1 and TRBJ2-2; no clear D. Germline CDR1 is MGHRA and CDR2 is YSYEKL. Trimming shortened V by 3 bases and J by 6 bases, and 5 bases separated the two germline ends. CDR3 size: 12 residues. The CDR3 nucleotides are TGCGCCAGCAGCCAGGCGCCCGGGGAGCTGTTTTTT. Translating it yields CASSQAPGELFF.

The rearrangement joins TRBV5-1 to TRBJ2-7; TRBD1 agrees at 9 bases. V shed 3 bases and J 5 bases; nucleotides not matched to a gene: 3. Germline assignment: CDR1 SGHRS and CDR2 YFSETQ. The CDR3 runs 13 residues. The CDR3, as DNA: TGCGCCAGCAGCTCGGGGACAGGGCACGAGCAGTACTTC. This sequence encodes CASSSGTGHEQYF.

The genes are TRBV9 and TRBJ2-1, with D possibly called TRBD1 or TRBD2 (5 bases each). Trimming took off 0 bases at V and 4 bases at J, with 14 bases between the two ends. CDR3 length: 16 amino acids. Germline V CDR1 and CDR2: SGDLS, YYNGEE. CDR3 sequence reads: CASSVGGGVTYNEQFF. The CDR3 DNA reads TGTGCCAGCAGCGTAGGTGGGGGAGTAACTTACAATGAGCAGTTCTTC.

The rearrangement links TRBV13 to TRBJ2-7; 11 bases line up with TRBD1. The CDR3 extends over 15 amino acids. Germline loops: CDR1 PRHDT, CDR2 FYEKMQ (reference sequence). V gave up 5 bases and J gave up 3 bases; unmatched junction bases: 6. The CDR3 spells CASSMTGTGGYEQYF. The CDR3 coding sequence is TGTGCCAGCAGCATGACCGGGACAGGGGGCTACGAGCAGTACTTC.